This T cell receptor (beta chain) was documented in a study of T cells in localized non-small cell lung cancer. Regarding the study as a whole: Longer overall survival associated with higher blood T cell density; shorter survival with higher adjacent-lung clonality. Tumor showed lower T cell clonality than uninvolved adjacent lung, where it was highest. Adjacent lung exhibited a median of approximately 50 among the 100 most abundant tumor clones. Heterogeneity remains possible, as sequencing covered one tumor region only.

Details on this clone: Antigen specificity is unknown.

Profiled with immunoSEQ multiplex PCR; TCRdb holds only in-frame clones, not every one. The sample holds approximately 13,000 clones; around nine tenths are singletons and the top ten take 2.5% to 3%. Sequenced material: peripheral blood mononuclear cells, taken before any cancer treatment. The clonotype comes from a man between 40 and 75 years old with stage III lung adenocarcinoma.

CDR3 sequence reads: CATQENHLESETQYF. The CDR3 DNA follows: TGTGCCACCCAGGAGAACCATTTAGAATCGGAGACCCAGTACTTC. The chain combines TRBV10-3 with TRBJ2-5; D call uncertain. Germline-derived CDR1 and CDR2 are ENHRY and SYGVKD. The CDR3 extends over 15 amino acids. Trimming removed 10 bases from V and 5 bases from J, with 23 bases in between.